This TCR beta chain was retrieved from a study of blood T cell repertoires in COVID-19. Study-level background: COVID-19 samples collected from the United States, Italy and Spain covered acute and convalescent phases. Nucleic acid was either cDNA or gDNA, and it came from T cells, B-cell-depleted T cells, or PBMCs.

Methods used by the authors: Cell counts per sample came from amplifying reference gene primers. Libraries were prepared by immunoSEQ multiplex PCR; TCRdb keeps only in-frame clonotypes and omits some of them. V and J calls and clone size follow that table, whereas D and trimming were derived from the DNA. Among roughly 460,000 clones, roughly 89% were seen once, and the ten largest hold less than 0.95%. Seattle enrolled patients during active infection and tracked them longitudinally. There are 13 residues in the CDR3. Germline values: CDR1 LNHNV, CDR2 YYDKDF (reference sequence). V shed 2 bases and J shed 5 bases, with 9 bases lying between them.

This receptor was identified in a man aged 18-30 years with COVID-19, enrolled during active disease. Sample: peripheral blood. The chain carries TRBV15 and TRBJ2-5, with D tentatively TRBD2 (6 bases). In DNA form, the CDR3 reads TGTGCCACCAGCAGAAGACTAGAGGAGACCCAGTACTTC. Protein: CATSRRLEETQYF.